The 20 T cell receptor beta chains listed next were all sequenced from one sample in a study of blood T cell repertoires in COVID-19. Profiled with immunoSEQ multiplex PCR; TCRdb holds only in-frame clones, not every one. The sample lists about 190,000 clones; around 85% were seen once. The source material was PBMCs or T cells enriched from blood (not recorded which). These TCRs come from a woman between 25 and 40 years old who had recovered from COVID-19.

The gene calls are TRBV19 and TRBJ1-2; 7 nucleotides match TRBD1. J gave up 4 bases and V 3 bases, and 8 bases lay outside the gene matches. Germline CDR1 is LNHDA and CDR2 is SQIVND (reference sequence). The CDR3 consists of 15 residues. For the CDR3, the DNA is TGTGCCAGTAGTATGAGATTTTGGGACAGCTATGGCTACACCTTC. Encoded protein: CASSMRFWDSYGYTF.

In DNA form, the CDR3 reads TGTGCCAGCAGCGACTTCACGCTCGGGGAGCTGTTTTTT. Translating it yields CASSDFTLGELFF. The rearrangement uses TRBV7-9 and TRBJ2-2; D is unclear. CDR1 and CDR2 from the germline V gene are SEHNR and FQNEAQ (reference sequence). This CDR3 has 13 amino acids. Trimming left V 5 bases short and J 7 bases short, with 11 bases between.

The chain joins TRBV3-1 (or the pseudogene TRBV3-2) to TRBJ1-5; D not certain. V was pared by 0 bases and J by 3 bases, with 12 bases between. Per germline, CDR1 LGHDT and CDR2 YNNKEL (reference sequence). The CDR3 sequence is 16 residues long. DNA of the CDR3: TGTGCCAGCAGCCAAGAAGGTAAGGGAGACAATCAGCCCCAGCATTTT. Translating gives CASSQEGKGDNQPQHF.

The chain carries TRBV2 and TRBJ1-1; D remains unclear. The CDR3 sequence is 12 residues long. V was clipped by 5 bases and J by 6 bases, with 10 bases between them. Germline V gives CDR1 SNHLY, CDR2 FYNNEI. CDR3 residues: CASSRHSAEAFF. For the CDR3, the DNA is TGTGCCAGCAGTAGACATTCCGCTGAAGCTTTCTTT.

V and J are TRBV6-5 and TRBJ1-3; TRBD1 might be the D (5 bases). CDR1 MNHEY and CDR2 SVGAGI come from the germline V gene. V was shortened by 2 bases and J by 0 bases, with 8 bases between the two germline ends. The length of the CDR3 is 15 residues. CDR3 DNA: TGTGCCAGCAGTTACGGGGGGGTCTCTGGAAACACCATATATTTT. Residues: CASSYGGVSGNTIYF.

This chain links TRBV19 with TRBJ1-4, with TRBD1 matching over 7 bases. V lost 3 bases and J lost 5; bases outside the gene matches: 6. The germline V gene encodes CDR1 LNHDA and CDR2 SQIVND (reference sequence). The CDR3 spans 15 residues. The CDR3 loop reads CASSIMSQGNEKLFF. The CDR3 nucleotides are TGTGCCAGTAGTATTATGTCACAGGGGAATGAAAAACTGTTTTTT.

The chain links TRBV7-3 to TRBJ2-3, with TRBD2 matching 11 bases. The CDR3 spans 16 residues. Germline V gene sequence: CDR1 SGHTA, CDR2 FQGTGA. The J segment lost 5 bases and the V segment lost 2 bases, leaving 6 bases of the junction unmatched. The chain's CDR3 is CASSLGSLAGGDTQYF. For the CDR3, the DNA is TGTGCCAGCAGCTTAGGATCCCTAGCGGGAGGAGATACGCAGTATTTT.

The CDR3 is CASSLSLSTLAPTGELFF. Here the CDR3 DNA reads TGTGCCAGCAGCTTAAGCCTTTCAACACTAGCGCCGACCGGGGAGCTGTTTTTT. The V and J genes are TRBV7-6 and TRBJ2-2; 7 bases are shared with TRBD2. Germline V lookup: CDR1 SGHVS, CDR2 FNYEAQ. J gave up 5 bases and V 2 bases, and 14 bases lay outside the gene matches. This CDR3 is built from 18 residues.

The chain employs TRBV14 and TRBJ1-3; 10 bases fit TRBD1. V was clipped by 6 bases and J by 10 bases; unmatched bases: 15. Per the germline V gene, CDR1 is SGHDN and CDR2 is FVKESK. This CDR3 contains 16 residues. CDR3 sequence: CASSQISGTGDGTIYF. The CDR3 DNA is TGTGCCAGCAGTCAAATATCCGGGACAGGGGATGGGACCATATATTTT.

V usage is TRBV9 and J usage is TRBJ1-2; TRBD1 might be the D (6 bases). V lost 3 bases, J lost 2 bases, and 8 bases lay in between. Germline V CDR1 and CDR2: SGDLS, YYNGEE. The length of the CDR3 is 13 residues. The CDR3 sequence: CASSGQENYGYTF. DNA of the CDR3: TGTGCCAGCAGCGGACAGGAGAACTATGGCTACACCTTC.

The V gene is TRBV4-1, the J gene TRBJ1-2, with TRBD1 as a possible D gene (6 bases). The germline gives CDR1 MGHRA, CDR2 YSYEKL. CDR3 length: 15 amino acids. V shed 0 bases and J shed 4 bases, with 12 bases lying between them. Here the CDR3 DNA reads TGCGCCAGCAGCCAAGATAGGCAGGGGAGCTATGGCTACACCTTC. Translating it yields CASSQDRQGSYGYTF.

The chain is built from TRBV28 and TRBJ1-4, with 8 bases aligning to TRBD1. Per the germline V gene, CDR1 is MDHEN and CDR2 is SYDVKM. The CDR3 has 14 amino acids. The ends lost 4 bases at V and 8 bases at J; junction bases unmatched: 6. CDR3 DNA sequence: TGTGCCAGCAGTTACCGGGACAGGAGAGAAAAACTGTTTTTT. Translating it yields CASSYRDRREKLFF.

A remark on this clone: Other DNA sequences in this sample translate to the same CDR3. The chain employs TRBV9 and TRBJ1-1; D is unclear. CDR1 is SGDLS, CDR2 YYNGEE, per germline. V lost 2 bases and J lost 2, with 7 bases in between. The CDR3 consists of 13 residues. The chain's CDR3 is CASSVNSNTEAFF. DNA of the CDR3: TGTGCCAGCAGCGTTAACAGTAACACTGAAGCTTTCTTT.

The CDR3 DNA reads as TGTGCCACCAGGCCGTCCGGGACAGGGGGTTACAATGAGCAGTTCTTC. Amino acids: CATRPSGTGGYNEQFF. The rearrangement uses TRBV24-1 and TRBJ2-1, with 11 nucleotides matching TRBD1. This CDR3 has 16 residues. Germline V gene data show CDR1 as KGHDR and CDR2 as SFDVKD. V lost 7 bases and J lost 4; bases outside the gene matches: 8.

This chain connects TRBV5-1 to TRBJ1-1; the D is unclear. Trimming left V 6 bases short and J 7 bases short, with 13 bases between. CDR1 is SGHRS and CDR2 is YFSETQ in the germline V gene. CDR3 length: 12 residues. The CDR3 DNA reads TGCGCCAGCATAGGTGGTGGAGGTGAAGCTTTCTTT. Translated, it gives CASIGGGGEAFF.

V gene TRBV19 combines with J gene TRBJ1-1; no clear D. Germline CDR1 LNHDA, CDR2 SQIVND (reference sequence). V lost 3 bases, J lost 5 bases, and 13 bases lay in between. The CDR3 totals 14 residues. CDR3 sequence (DNA): TGTGCCAGTAGTATTGAAGGGAGGCGGACTGAAGCTTTCTTT. Its translation is CASSIEGRRTEAFF.

This chain links TRBV6-6 with TRBJ1-2; 7 bases agree with TRBD1. V lost 2 bases, J lost 1 base, and 7 bases stayed unmatched. The CDR3 extends over 16 amino acids. Germline V gene data show CDR1 as MNHNY and CDR2 as SVGAGI (reference sequence). The CDR3 protein is CASSYQGQNDNYGYTF. CDR3 sequence (DNA): TGTGCCAGCAGTTACCAGGGACAGAACGATAACTATGGCTACACCTTC.

J is TRBJ2-7 and V is TRBV27; D is unclear. The CDR3 loop spans 13 amino acids. Trimming took 4 bases from V and 0 from J, leaving 7 bases between them. Per the germline V gene, CDR1 is MNHEY and CDR2 is SMNVEV (reference sequence). This chain's CDR3 is CASSYSSSYEQYV. DNA of the CDR3: TGTGCCAGCAGTTACTCGAGCTCCTACGAGCAGTACGTC.

The chain uses TRBV2 and TRBJ2-1; tentative D call: TRBD1 (6 bases). Germline assignment: CDR1 SNHLY and CDR2 FYNNEI. The CDR3 contains 14 residues. V shed 7 bases and J shed 7 bases, with 17 bases lying between them. The DNA of the CDR3 is TGTGCCAGCAATTTGAAACGACAGGCAAATGAGCAGTTCTTC. It specifies CASNLKRQANEQFF.

This clone appeared a single time. This CDR3 is CASSSTSSYEQYV. The DNA of the CDR3 is TGTGCCAGCAGCTCGACATCTTCCTACGAGCAGTACGTC. The chain is built from TRBV11-3 and TRBJ2-7; D uncertain. Per germline, CDR1 SGHNT and CDR2 YENEEA. CDR3 length equals 13 residues. Deletions cut 4 bases from V and 1 base from J, with 8 bases between.